The 29 T cell receptor beta chains listed next were all sequenced from one sample in a study of Ad26.COV2.S vaccination and SARS-CoV-2 variants. Measured with immunoSEQ multiplex PCR; TCRdb has only the in-frame clones, and not every one. The sample records about 680,000 clones, 89% being singletons. The treatment here: some 20 received Ad26.COV2.S at low or high dose, single or two shots; roughly five received placebo; per-sample allocation not given. Samples analyzed were those drawn on day 63 after the first vaccine or placebo injection. The specimen comprised peripheral blood, sampled in a trial of Ad26.COV2.S vaccine versus placebo. The receptors originated from a person between 18 and 65 years old who received the Ad26.COV2.S COVID-19 vaccine or a placebo.

This clone was seen a few times. The rearrangement joins TRBV7-2 to TRBJ2-7; 8 positions match TRBD1. V lost 7 bases to trimming and J lost 6 bases; unmatched junction nucleotides: 5. CDR3 length: 12 residues. CDR1 and CDR2 (germline): SGHTA, FQGNSA. The CDR3 here is CASTDRDSEQYF. In DNA, the CDR3 is TGTGCCAGCACGGACAGGGACTCCGAGCAGTACTTC.

The rearrangement uses TRBV7-2 and TRBJ1-1; D ambiguous. CDR1 and CDR2 from the germline V gene are SGHTA and FQGNSA. Trimming took 6 bases from V and 0 from J, leaving 11 bases between them. The CDR3 has 14 residues. Written as DNA, the CDR3 is TGTGCCAGCAGTGGACCGCCCCTGAACACTGAAGCTTTCTTT. Its translation is CASSGPPLNTEAFF.

This clone was counted only a few times. V gene TRBV5-1 combines with J gene TRBJ2-7; the match to TRBD2 covers 11 bases. Germline CDR1 SGHRS, CDR2 YFSETQ. CDR3 size: 15 residues. The ends lost 1 base at V and 0 bases at J; junction bases unmatched: 0. The CDR3 loop is CASSLTSGSSYEQYF. CDR3 bases: TGCGCCAGCAGCTTGACTAGCGGGAGCTCCTACGAGCAGTACTTC.

The chain uses TRBV19 and TRBJ2-5; 9 bases agree with TRBD2. Germline-derived CDR1 and CDR2 are LNHDA and SQIVND (reference sequence). This CDR3 is built from 13 residues. J lost 2 bases, V lost 10 bases, and 5 bases had no gene match. Here the CDR3 DNA reads TGTGCCACTAGCGGGAACTATCAAGAGACCCAGTACTTC. As protein: CATSGNYQETQYF.

This clone was observed a single time. The V gene is TRBV6-5, the J gene TRBJ1-1; no reliable D call. Trimming removed 9 bases from V and 4 bases from J, with 9 bases in between. This CDR3 has 11 residues. Looked up from germline, CDR1 is MNHEY and CDR2 is SVGAGI. CDR3 coding DNA: TGTGCCAGTAGGAGGGTCACTGAAGCTTTCTTT. Encoded protein: CASRRVTEAFF.

This clone was seen a handful of times. The CDR3 reads CASSQDWYRPLHF. DNA of the CDR3: TGTGCCAGCAGCCAAGATTGGTACAGACCCCTCCACTTT. J is TRBJ1-6 and V is TRBV4-2; D uncertain. Looked up from germline, CDR1 is LGHNA and CDR2 is YNFKEQ. This CDR3 comprises 13 residues. The V and J ends lost 0 bases and 12 bases respectively, with 9 bases between them.

The chain links TRBV18 to TRBJ2-2; TRBD2 aligns across 9 bases. V was pared by 0 bases and J by 2 bases, with 1 base of the junction left unmatched. The CDR3 contains 16 residues. Germline lookup yields CDR1 KGHSH and CDR2 LQKENI. CDR3 sequence reads: CASSPPLAGNTGELFF. The CDR3 nucleotides are TGTGCCAGCTCACCACCACTAGCGGGTAACACCGGGGAGCTGTTTTTT.

The rearrangement joins TRBV6-6 to TRBJ2-3; no clear D gene. This CDR3 is built from 15 residues. Germline-derived CDR1 and CDR2 are MNHNY and SVGAGI (reference sequence). Trimming took 2 bases from V and 0 from J, leaving 9 bases between them. CDR3 sequence (DNA): TGTGCCAGCAGTTACCGCGCGGCTAGCACAGATACGCAGTATTTT. Translating it yields CASSYRAASTDTQYF.

V and J are TRBV11-3 and TRBJ2-7; 8 bases are a match to TRBD2. CDR1 is SGHNT and CDR2 is YENEEA in the germline V gene. This CDR3 is 15 amino acids long. V was pared by 1 base and J by 2 bases, with 4 bases of the junction left unmatched. For the CDR3, the DNA is TGTGCCAGCAGCTTAGGAACTAGCGGAACCTACGAGCAGTACTTC. Translating gives CASSLGTSGTYEQYF.

The chain has TRBV3-1 (or the pseudogene TRBV3-2) and TRBJ2-2; D remains unclear. The V gene lost 7 bases and the J gene lost 0 bases, with 18 bases spanning the gap. Germline V gene data show CDR1 as LGHDT and CDR2 as YNNKEL (reference sequence). The CDR3 has 17 residues. CDR3 DNA: TGTGCCAGCACCTCAGGCCCGGCCCGATCGAACACCGGGGAGCTGTTTTTT. Translating it yields CASTSGPARSNTGELFF.

The chain recombines TRBV6-5 with TRBJ2-7; TRBD1 or TRBD2 may be the D gene (5 bases each). There are 15 residues in the CDR3. The germline V gene has CDR1 MNHEY and CDR2 SVGAGI. Trimming shortened V by 2 bases and J by 5 bases, and 16 bases separated the two germline ends. CDR3 protein: CASSYGQMRGNEQYF. CDR3 in DNA: TGTGCCAGCAGTTACGGCCAAATGAGGGGCAACGAGCAGTACTTC.

The V call is TRBV27, the J call TRBJ2-1; 7 positions agree with TRBD2. Trimming removed 7 bases from V and 5 bases from J; junction bases left unmatched: 14. CDR1 MNHEY and CDR2 SMNVEV come from the germline V gene (reference sequence). This CDR3 has 16 residues. CDR3 amino acids: CASTRTGRAGDNEQFF. CDR3 bases: TGTGCCAGCACCAGAACCGGAAGGGCGGGGGACAATGAGCAGTTCTTC.

The chain's CDR3 is CASSLSGAGTGELFF. For the CDR3, the DNA is TGTGCCAGCAGCTTATCGGGAGCGGGCACCGGGGAGCTGTTTTTT. The rearrangement links TRBV7-6 to TRBJ2-2; possible D gene TRBD2, 6 bases. Trimming left V 2 bases short and J 4 bases short, with 11 bases between. The length of the CDR3 is 15 residues. The germline CDR1 and CDR2 sequences are SGHVS and FNYEAQ.

The chain combines TRBV7-9 with TRBJ1-5, with 9 bases fitting TRBD1. V was pared by 5 bases and J by 2 bases, with 7 bases of the junction left unmatched. CDR1 and CDR2 (germline): SEHNR, FQNEAQ (reference sequence). The CDR3 contains 16 residues. The CDR3 spells CASSPQGAGGNQPQHF. The CDR3 nucleotides are TGTGCCAGCAGCCCACAGGGGGCTGGTGGCAATCAGCCCCAGCATTTT.

The V call is TRBV7-2, the J call TRBJ2-7, with D perhaps TRBD1 or TRBD2 (5 bases each). Germline CDR1 reads SGHTA; CDR2 reads FQGNSA. The V end lost 0 bases, the J end lost 2 bases, and 11 bases lay between the germline ends. The CDR3 totals 15 residues. CDR3 in amino acids: CASSLALGETYEQYF. The CDR3 coding sequence is TGTGCCAGCAGCTTAGCTTTAGGGGAGACCTACGAGCAGTACTTC.

The chain is built from TRBV6-5 and TRBJ1-6; 9 bases fit TRBD1. The CDR3 totals 15 residues. The V and J ends lost 0 bases and 10 bases, in that order; junction bases with no gene match: 4. Germline lookup yields CDR1 MNHEY and CDR2 SVGAGI. The CDR3 protein is CASSYSRTGDSPLHF. The DNA of the CDR3 is TGTGCCAGCAGTTACTCACGGACAGGGGACTCACCCCTCCACTTT.

V gene TRBV9 combines with J gene TRBJ2-1, with TRBD2 matching over 7 bases. Trimming removed 0 bases from V and 2 bases from J; junction bases left unmatched: 2. CDR1 SGDLS and CDR2 YYNGEE come from the germline V gene. The CDR3 sequence is 15 residues long. The CDR3 coding sequence is TGTGCCAGCAGCGTAGTTAGCGGGCCCTACAATGAGCAGTTCTTC. It is translated as CASSVVSGPYNEQFF.

The rearrangement uses TRBV3-1 (or the pseudogene TRBV3-2) and TRBJ1-5; D ambiguous. The CDR3 totals 18 residues. Deletions cut 0 bases from V and 0 bases from J, with 15 bases between. CDR1 and CDR2 from the germline V gene are LGHDT and YNNKEL (reference sequence). The CDR3 coding sequence is TGTGCCAGCAGCCAAGATAGGGTCACAAATTATAGCAATCAGCCCCAGCATTTT. Translated, it gives CASSQDRVTNYSNQPQHF.

V gene TRBV27 combines with J gene TRBJ2-1, with TRBD2 matching 7 bases. The V segment lost 5 bases and the J segment 5 bases; nucleotides outside the gene matches: 9. This CDR3 has 15 amino acids. Germline V gene sequence: CDR1 MNHEY, CDR2 SMNVEV (reference sequence). The CDR3 is CASSPRGGINNEQFF. The CDR3, as DNA: TGTGCCAGCAGTCCCCGGGGAGGGATAAACAATGAGCAGTTCTTC.

The chain employs TRBV6-2 or TRBV6-3 and TRBJ1-5; no definite D call. The CDR3 has 15 amino acids. Per germline, CDR1 MNHEY and CDR2 SVGEGT. V was cut by 4 bases and J by 3 bases, with 13 bases left in between. CDR3 DNA sequence: TGTGCCAGCAGTTTCACCCGGGAGTACAATCAGCCCCAGCATTTT. This codes for CASSFTREYNQPQHF.

This rearrangement joins TRBV6-5 to TRBJ1-3; TRBD1 is a possible D gene (5 bases). Trimming shortened V by 0 bases and J by 4 bases, and 7 bases separated the two germline ends. There are 14 residues in the CDR3. Germline V lookup: CDR1 MNHEY, CDR2 SVGAGI. The CDR3 bases are TGTGCCAGCAGTTACTCGAAGGGGGGAAACACCATATATTTT. This translates into CASSYSKGGNTIYF.

The CDR3 DNA sequence: TGTGCCAGCAGGGGAGGATGGGGGGCCAACGTCCTGACTTTC. It specifies CASRGGWGANVLTF. The V call is TRBV3-1 (or the pseudogene TRBV3-2), the J call TRBJ2-6, with D perhaps matching TRBD2 (6 bases). V was clipped by 6 bases and J by 4 bases, with 10 bases between them. This CDR3 comprises 14 residues. CDR1 LGHDT and CDR2 YNNKEL come from the germline V gene (reference sequence).

V is TRBV9 and J is TRBJ2-1, with TRBD2 identical over 8 bases. CDR3 length: 16 amino acids. The V gene's germline CDR1 is SGDLS and CDR2 YYNGEE. V trimming: 0 bases; J trimming: 9 bases; junction bases outside the gene matches: 11. The CDR3 nucleotides are TGTGCCAGCAGCGTAGACCGACGTAGCGGGAAGGTTGAGCAGTTCTTC. The encoded protein is CASSVDRRSGKVEQFF. Supplemented by reference TRBV9 and TRBJ2-1, the full variable domain reads DSGVTQTPKHLITATGQRVTLRCSPRSGDLSVYWYQQSLDQGLQFLIQYYNGEERAKGNILERFSAQQFPDLHSELNLSSLELGDSALYFCASSVDRRSGKVEQFFGPGTRLTVL.

V and J are TRBV29-1 and TRBJ1-1, with D uncertain. Looked up from germline, CDR1 is SQVTM and CDR2 is ANQGSEA. Deletions cut 0 bases from V and 5 bases from J, with 10 bases between. CDR3 length equals 13 residues. The CDR3 spells CSVEEVVGTEAFF. The CDR3 coding sequence is TGCAGCGTTGAAGAGGTCGTAGGGACTGAAGCTTTCTTT.

The CDR3 nucleotides are TGCGCCAGCAGCTTGCTACAGGGGAGTGGTTCACCCCTCCACTTT. Translation: CASSLLQGSGSPLHF. The chain is built from TRBV5-1 and TRBJ1-6; 7 bases agree with TRBD1. Trimming cost V 1 base and J 9 bases; bases outside gene matches: 7. CDR3 length: 15 amino acids. Per the germline V gene, CDR1 is SGHRS and CDR2 is YFSETQ.

The CDR3 protein is CATSFSGSSYNEQFF. The DNA of the CDR3 is TGTGCCACCAGCTTTAGCGGGAGCTCCTACAATGAGCAGTTCTTC. The rearrangement uses TRBV24-1 and TRBJ2-1; 9 bases map to TRBD2. V shed 7 bases and J 0 bases; nucleotides not matched to a gene: 3. Germline V gene sequence: CDR1 KGHDR, CDR2 SFDVKD. The CDR3 is made up of 15 amino acids.

The chain carries TRBV7-9 and TRBJ2-5, with D unclear. V dropped 1 base and J dropped 5 bases, with 14 bases sitting between them. This CDR3 region has 15 residues. Germline-derived CDR1 and CDR2 are SEHNR and FQNEAQ (reference sequence). The CDR3 nucleotides read TGTGCCAGCAGCTTAGGGACCGACAAAGGGGAGACCCAGTACTTC. This codes for CASSLGTDKGETQYF.

This chain joins TRBV24-1 and TRBJ2-2; D gene ambiguous. The V end lost 4 bases, the J end lost 4 bases, and 6 bases lay between the germline ends. Germline CDR1 and CDR2: KGHDR and SFDVKD. The CDR3 sequence is 13 residues long. The CDR3: CATSDRPTGELFF. The CDR3 DNA sequence: TGTGCCACCAGTGACCGACCCACCGGGGAGCTGTTTTTT.

This rearrangement joins TRBV6-1 to TRBJ2-2, with 8 bases that match TRBD2. CDR1 is MNHNS, CDR2 SASEGT, per germline. The V gene end was trimmed by 2 bases and the J gene end by 1 base; junction bases not matched to a gene: 3. This CDR3 is built from 16 residues. Written as DNA, the CDR3 is TGTGCCAGCAGTGAAACTAGCGGTAAGAACACCGGGGAGCTGTTTTTT. Protein product: CASSETSGKNTGELFF.